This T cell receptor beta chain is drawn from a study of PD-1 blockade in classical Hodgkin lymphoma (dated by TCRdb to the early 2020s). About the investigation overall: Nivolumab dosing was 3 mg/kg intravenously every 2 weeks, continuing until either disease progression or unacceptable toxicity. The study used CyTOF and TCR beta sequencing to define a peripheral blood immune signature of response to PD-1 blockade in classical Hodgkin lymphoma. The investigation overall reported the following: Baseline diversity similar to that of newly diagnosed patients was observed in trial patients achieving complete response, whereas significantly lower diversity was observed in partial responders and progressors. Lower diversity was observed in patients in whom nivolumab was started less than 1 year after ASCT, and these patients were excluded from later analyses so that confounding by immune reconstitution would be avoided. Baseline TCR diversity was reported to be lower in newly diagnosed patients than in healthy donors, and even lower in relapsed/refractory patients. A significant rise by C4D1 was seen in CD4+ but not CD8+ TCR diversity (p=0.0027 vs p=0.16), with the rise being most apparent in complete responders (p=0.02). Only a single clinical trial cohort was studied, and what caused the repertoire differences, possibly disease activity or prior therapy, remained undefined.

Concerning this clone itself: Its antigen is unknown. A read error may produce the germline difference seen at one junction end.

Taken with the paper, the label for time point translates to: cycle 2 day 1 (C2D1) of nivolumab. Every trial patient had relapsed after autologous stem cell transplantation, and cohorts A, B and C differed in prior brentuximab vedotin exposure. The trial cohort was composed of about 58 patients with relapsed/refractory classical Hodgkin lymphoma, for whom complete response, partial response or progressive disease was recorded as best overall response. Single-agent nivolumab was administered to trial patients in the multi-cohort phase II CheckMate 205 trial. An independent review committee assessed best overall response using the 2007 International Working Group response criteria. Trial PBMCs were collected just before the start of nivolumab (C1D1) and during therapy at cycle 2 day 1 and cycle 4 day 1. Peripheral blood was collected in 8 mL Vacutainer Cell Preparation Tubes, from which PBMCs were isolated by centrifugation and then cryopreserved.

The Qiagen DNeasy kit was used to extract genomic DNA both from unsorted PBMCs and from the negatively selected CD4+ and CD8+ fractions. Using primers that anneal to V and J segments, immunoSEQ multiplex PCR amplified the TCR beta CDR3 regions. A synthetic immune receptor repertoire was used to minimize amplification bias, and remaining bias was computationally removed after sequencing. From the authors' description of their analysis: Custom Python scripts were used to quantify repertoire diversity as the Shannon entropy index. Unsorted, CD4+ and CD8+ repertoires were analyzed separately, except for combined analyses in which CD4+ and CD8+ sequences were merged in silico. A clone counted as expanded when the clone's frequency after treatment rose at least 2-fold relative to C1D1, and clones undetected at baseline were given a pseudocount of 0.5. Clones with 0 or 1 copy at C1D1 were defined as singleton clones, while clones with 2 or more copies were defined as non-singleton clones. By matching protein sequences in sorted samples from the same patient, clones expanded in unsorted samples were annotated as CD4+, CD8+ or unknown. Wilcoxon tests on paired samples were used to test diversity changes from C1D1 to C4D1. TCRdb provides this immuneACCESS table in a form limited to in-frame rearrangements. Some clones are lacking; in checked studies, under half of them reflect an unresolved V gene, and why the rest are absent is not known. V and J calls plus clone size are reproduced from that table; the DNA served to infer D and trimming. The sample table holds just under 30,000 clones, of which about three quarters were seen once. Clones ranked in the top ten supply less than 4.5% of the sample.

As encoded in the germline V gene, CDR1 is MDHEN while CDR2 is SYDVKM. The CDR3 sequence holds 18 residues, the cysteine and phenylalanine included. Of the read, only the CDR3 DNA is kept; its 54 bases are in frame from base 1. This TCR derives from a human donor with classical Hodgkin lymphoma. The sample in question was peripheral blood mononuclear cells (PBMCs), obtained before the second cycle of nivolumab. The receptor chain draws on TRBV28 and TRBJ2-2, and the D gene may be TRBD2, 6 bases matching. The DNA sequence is TGTGCCAGCAGAAACGAGTCGCTTTGGGGGGACGAACACCGGGGAGCTGTTTTT. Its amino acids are CASRNESLWGDEHRGAVF.